This T cell receptor (beta chain) was sequenced during a study of shared clonotypes between healthy human individuals. The naive CD8 fraction comprised CD45RO-negative cells positively selected for CCR7 and excluded terminally differentiated effector memory CD45RA+ cells. The assay ran at deep level. Here immunoSEQ multiplex PCR was the method, and the copy in TCRdb shows in-frame clones only, minus some. The data contain about 2.2 million clones, roughly 93% of them singletons. Germline V lookup: CDR1 MNHEY, CDR2 SVGAGI. V lost 0 bases and J lost 7; bases outside the gene matches: 6. CDR3 length: 14 residues. Regarding the study as a whole: Between four donors, naive CD4 clonotypes were shared at a level of approximately 5%. The study found lower generation probabilities in non-shared clonotypes than in those shared by all four donors. Expectations were that clonotype sharing among donors would be affected by sequencing depth.

In the case of this clone: The antigen remains undetermined.

V is TRBV6-5 and J is TRBJ2-7; 7 bases match TRBD1. This TCR came from a man aged 18 to 35 in good health. Some clones in this sample may be carry-over from other donors' samples. Material: naive CD8+ T cells from PBMCs. CDR3 residues: CASSYSIGGREQYF. DNA for the CDR3: TGTGCCAGCAGTTACTCGATAGGGGGCAGAGAGCAGTACTTC.